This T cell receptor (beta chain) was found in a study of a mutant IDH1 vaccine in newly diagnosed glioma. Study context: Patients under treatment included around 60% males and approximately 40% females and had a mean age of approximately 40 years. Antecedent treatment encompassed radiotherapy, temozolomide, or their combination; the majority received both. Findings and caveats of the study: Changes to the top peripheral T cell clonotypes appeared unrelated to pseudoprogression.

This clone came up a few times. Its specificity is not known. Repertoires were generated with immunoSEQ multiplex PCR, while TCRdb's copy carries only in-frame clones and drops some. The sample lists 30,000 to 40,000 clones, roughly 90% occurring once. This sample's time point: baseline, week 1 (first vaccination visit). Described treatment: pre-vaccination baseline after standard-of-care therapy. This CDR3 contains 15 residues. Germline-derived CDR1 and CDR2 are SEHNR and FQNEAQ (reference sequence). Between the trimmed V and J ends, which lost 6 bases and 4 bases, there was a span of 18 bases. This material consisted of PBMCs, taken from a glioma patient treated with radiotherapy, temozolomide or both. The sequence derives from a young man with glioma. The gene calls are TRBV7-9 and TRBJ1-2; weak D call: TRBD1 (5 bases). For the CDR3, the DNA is TGTGCCAGCAGTCCTATCCAGGGAGTCCTCTATGGCTACACCTTC. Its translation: CASSPIQGVLYGYTF.